A single sample is the source of the 15 T cell receptor beta chains below, sequenced in a study of CD8 T cells in Susac syndrome. Reverse transcription of about 0.5 to 1 ug RNA was carried out with random hexamers. TCRdb called the immunoSEQ multiplex PCR reads again in MiXCR, with one record for every CDR3 protein. This table has about 180,000 distinct CDR3 sequences, 90% to 95% appearing once. The sample taken for sequencing was CD4+ T cells from PBMCs. The receptors here all came from a human donor with Susac syndrome.

The chain links TRBV7-9 to TRBJ1-2, with D unresolved. From germline, CDR1 is SEHNR and CDR2 FQNEAQ (reference sequence). The CDR3 is 14 residues long. Trimming left V 3 bases short and J 2 bases short, with 10 bases between. CDR3 in DNA: TGTGCCAGCAGCTTTGACGGAGAAAACTATGGCTACACCTTC. Its protein is CASSFDGENYGYTF.

In this sample, this clonotype turned up once. The V gene is TRBV30, the J gene TRBJ2-7; 7 bases are a match to TRBD2. The CDR3 consists of 15 residues. The V and J ends lost 8 bases and 1 base, in that order; junction bases with no gene match: 14. Germline V gene sequence: CDR1 GTSNPN, CDR2 SVGIG (reference sequence). The CDR3 region is CADASGMPLSYEQYF. The DNA of the CDR3 is TGTGCCGACGCTAGCGGTATGCCTCTGTCCTACGAGCAGTACTTC.

This chain connects TRBV30 to TRBJ1-1; D gene ambiguous. V was pared by 0 bases and J by 2 bases, with 10 bases between. Looked up from germline, CDR1 is GTSNPN and CDR2 is SVGIG (reference sequence). There are 14 residues in the CDR3. Here the CDR3 DNA reads TGTGCCTGGAGTGTTACCCGGTATAACACTGAAGCTTTCTTT. Translation: CAWSVTRYNTEAFF.

The rearrangement links TRBV5-1 to TRBJ2-5; D remains unclear. CDR1 is SGHRS, CDR2 YFSETQ, per germline. There are 15 residues in the CDR3. The ends were cut back, 1 base at V and 2 bases at J, with 12 bases in the middle. Here the CDR3 reads CASSLMGRNQETQYF. The CDR3 DNA reads as TGCGCCAGCAGCTTGATGGGTCGGAATCAAGAGACCCAGTACTTC.

The chain links TRBV5-1 to TRBJ1-1, with 7 bases matching TRBD1. Germline loops: CDR1 SGHRS, CDR2 YFSETQ. The J segment lost 3 bases and the V segment lost 6 bases, leaving 8 bases of the junction unmatched. The CDR3 has 14 amino acids. The CDR3 spells CASNRQGSDTEAFF. Here the CDR3 DNA reads TGCGCCAGCAACAGACAGGGATCGGACACTGAAGCTTTCTTT.

The chain is built from TRBV30 and TRBJ1-1; D unclear. The germline V and J ends were trimmed by 0 bases and 0 bases, with 5 bases remaining between them. The germline V gene encodes CDR1 GTSNPN and CDR2 SVGIG (reference sequence). CDR3 length: 13 amino acids. Here the CDR3 reads CAWSVNLNTEAFF. CDR3 coding DNA: TGTGCCTGGAGTGTAAACCTGAACACTGAAGCTTTCTTT.

V gene TRBV6-1 combines with J gene TRBJ1-1; D is undetermined. The ends were cut back, 6 bases at V and 0 bases at J, with 20 bases in the middle. Germline CDR1 reads MNHNS; CDR2 reads SASEGT. The CDR3 contains 17 residues. CDR3 nucleotides: TGTGCCAGCAGCCCCCGTGGGTCTTTCGTGATGAACACTGAAGCTTTCTTT. Amino acid sequence: CASSPRGSFVMNTEAFF.

The chain carries TRBV5-4 and TRBJ2-2, with D possibly matching TRBD1 (6 bases). Germline CDR1 is SGHNT and CDR2 is YYREEE (reference sequence). The ends were cut back, 4 bases at V and 1 base at J, with 11 bases in the middle. There are 15 residues in the CDR3. The CDR3 is CASSTNRENTGELFF. The CDR3 nucleotides are TGTGCCAGCAGCACCAACAGGGAGAACACCGGGGAGCTGTTTTTT.

The chain combines TRBV9 with TRBJ2-2; D not resolved. The CDR3 contains 16 residues. The germline gives CDR1 SGDLS, CDR2 YYNGEE. Trimming took 0 bases from V and 0 from J, leaving 9 bases between them. This CDR3 reads CASSVVGGPNTGELFF. The CDR3 DNA reads TGTGCCAGCAGCGTAGTTGGCGGACCGAACACCGGGGAGCTGTTTTTT.

This clonotype was observed a few times. The chain carries TRBV7-9 and TRBJ2-7; D is ambiguous. CDR1 is SEHNR and CDR2 is FQNEAQ in the germline V gene (reference sequence). The CDR3 is made up of 12 amino acids. V dropped 2 bases and J dropped 2 bases, with 4 bases sitting between them. CDR3 amino acids: CASSLTTYEQYF. The DNA for the CDR3 is TGTGCCAGCAGCTTAACCACCTACGAGCAGTACTTC. The whole variable domain, remainder taken from reference TRBV7-9 and TRBJ2-7, is DTGVSQNPRHKITKRGQNVTFRCDPISEHNRLYWYRQTLGQGPEFLTYFQNEAQLEKSRLLSDRFSAERPKGSFSTLEIQRTEQGDSAMYLCASSLTTYEQYFGPGTRLTVT.

The chain joins TRBV11-2 to TRBJ2-3; 7 bases are shared with TRBD2. The CDR3 runs to 15 residues. CDR1 SGHAT and CDR2 FQNNGV come from the germline V gene. With 5 bases clipped from V and 5 bases from J, the junction kept 10 bases outside the gene matches. This chain's CDR3 is CASSPWGGSGDTQYF. CDR3 DNA sequence: TGTGCCAGCAGCCCCTGGGGGGGGTCGGGAGATACGCAGTATTTT.

V usage is TRBV18 and J usage is TRBJ2-5; the D gene could be TRBD1 or TRBD2 (5 bases each). The CDR3 extends over 14 amino acids. V lost 6 bases, J lost 7 bases, and 18 bases lay in between. Germline V gene data show CDR1 as KGHSH and CDR2 as LQKENI. The CDR3 is CASSPGTADGTQYF. The CDR3 DNA follows: TGTGCCAGCTCGCCGGGGACCGCCGACGGGACCCAGTACTTC.

V gene TRBV20-1 combines with J gene TRBJ2-7, with TRBD1 as a possible D gene (6 bases). The CDR3 length is 13 residues. V dropped 0 bases and J dropped 5 bases, with 11 bases sitting between them. Germline V CDR1 and CDR2: DFQATT, SNEGSKA (reference sequence). In nucleotides, the CDR3 is TGCAGTGCTAGAGACCCCAGGGGCCACGAGCAGTACTTC. Its translation is CSARDPRGHEQYF.

V gene TRBV28 combines with J gene TRBJ1-1; 8 nucleotides line up with TRBD1. CDR3 length: 14 amino acids. With 6 bases clipped from V and 4 bases from J, the junction kept 7 bases outside the gene matches. The germline gives CDR1 MDHEN, CDR2 SYDVKM. CDR3 in DNA: TGTGCCAGCAGGTTGACAGGGGCAGTCACTGAAGCTTTCTTT. Its translation: CASRLTGAVTEAFF.

The chain employs TRBV18 and TRBJ2-7; 10 nucleotides agree with TRBD1. Germline V gene data show CDR1 as KGHSH and CDR2 as LQKENI. Trimming took 4 bases from V and 4 from J; bases not matched to a gene: 7. The CDR3 covers 15 residues. The CDR3 spells CASSLRQGAEYEQYF. CDR3 DNA: TGTGCCAGCTCACTCAGACAGGGGGCCGAATACGAGCAGTACTTC.